This T cell receptor beta chain emerged from a study of T-cell memory formation after mild COVID-19. This clonotype was detected a few times. Its antigen remains unknown. Germline V gene lookup returns CDR1 ENHRY and CDR2 SYGVKD. V was pared by 6 bases and J by 4 bases, with 10 bases between. The CDR3 runs 14 residues. Findings and caveats of the study: Clones that contracted clustered mainly in CM and EM if CD4+ and in EMRA if CD8+.

5'RACE primed from the constant segment yielded TCR alpha and TCR beta cDNA libraries bearing sample barcodes and UMIs. TCRdb reprocessed the 5' RACE reads with MiXCR, giving one entry per CDR3 protein. Among fewer than 250,000 distinct CDR3 sequences listed, about a sixth were seen once. The chain combines TRBV10-3 with TRBJ1-6, with unresolved D. The sample taken for sequencing was PBMCs or a T cell subset sorted from them (not recorded which). The clonotype comes from an adult woman who had mild COVID-19 (a few samples of this study predate the infection). Cell type and time point are not known. The CDR3 DNA is TGTGCCATCAGGTCCGAGGCGTATAATTCACCCCTCCACTTT. This codes for CAIRSEAYNSPLHF.